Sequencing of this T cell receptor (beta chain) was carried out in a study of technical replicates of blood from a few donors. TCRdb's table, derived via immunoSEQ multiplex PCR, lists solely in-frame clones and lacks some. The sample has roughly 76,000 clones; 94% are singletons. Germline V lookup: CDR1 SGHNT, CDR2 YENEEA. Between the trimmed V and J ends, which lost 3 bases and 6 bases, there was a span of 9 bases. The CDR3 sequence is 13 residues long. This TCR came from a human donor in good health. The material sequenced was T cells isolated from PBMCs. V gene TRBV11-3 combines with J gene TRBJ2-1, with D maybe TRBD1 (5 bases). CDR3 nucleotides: TGTGCCAGCAGCTTGGGGCTCGGCAATGAGCAGTTCTTC. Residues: CASSLGLGNEQFF.